This T cell receptor beta chain is drawn from a study of T cell repertoires in cytomegalovirus infection. The wider study: Public TCR beta signatures were indicative of both CMV infection and a matching HLA type.

Details on this clonotype: Antigen: not known.

Study results and caveats: Ex vivo responses were dominated by HLA-C-restricted CMV-specific TCR beta clonotypes. Pooled public TCR beta family frequency picked out CMV carriers with the relevant HLA.

TCRdb re-called the reads through MiXCR, storing one row per CDR3 protein. Of 250,000 to 300,000 distinct CDR3 sequences in the sample, over 20% were seen once. The CDR3 contains 14 residues. Germline CDR1 is DFQATT and CDR2 is SNEGSKA (reference sequence). Trimming stripped 3 bases from V and 4 bases from J, with 10 bases between. The origin of this receptor is a human donor in good health (CMV status not recorded). Some clones in this sample may be carry-over from other donors' samples. The chain links TRBV20-1 to TRBJ2-6; weak D call: TRBD2 (6 bases). Material for sequencing was PBMCs. The CDR3 DNA reads TGCAGTGCTAGTGCGGGGTTCGGGGCCAACGTCCTGACTTTC. Amino acids: CSASAGFGANVLTF.